A single sample is the source of the 8 T cell receptor beta chains below, sequenced in a study of cytomegalovirus exposure and HLA in healthy donors. Data came from immunoSEQ multiplex PCR; TCRdb stores just in-frame clones and leaves some out. Here the sample spans under 350,000 clones, around 86% being singletons. Source material: PBMCs. The source of these receptors is a young woman in good health and CMV-seronegative.

V is TRBV29-1 and J is TRBJ2-7; 10 bases align to TRBD1. The CDR3 sequence is 15 residues long. Germline trimming cut 7 bases from V and 5 bases from J; bases unmatched to any gene: 14. The germline V gene encodes CDR1 SQVTM and CDR2 ANQGSEA. CDR3 loop: CSGGGPGTGAHEQYF. The CDR3 bases are TGCAGCGGGGGGGGCCCCGGGACAGGGGCTCACGAGCAGTACTTC.

The table lists this clone with a count of one. The genes are TRBV4-1 and TRBJ1-3; maybe TRBD1 (5 bases). V shed 2 bases and J shed 4 bases, with 15 bases lying between them. Per germline, CDR1 MGHRA and CDR2 YSYEKL. CDR3 length: 16 amino acids. The CDR3 loop reads CASSQLGRVRGNTIYF. CDR3 in DNA: TGCGCCAGCAGCCAACTAGGCAGGGTACGCGGAAACACCATATATTTT.

The rearrangement uses TRBV6-5 and TRBJ1-1; D is possibly TRBD1 (6 bases). CDR1 and CDR2 from the germline V gene are MNHEY and SVGAGI. The length of the CDR3 is 13 residues. V shed 0 bases and J shed 6 bases, with 8 bases lying between them. The CDR3 region has the DNA TGTGCCAGCAGTTACTCAGGGGGAGCTGAAGCTTTCTTT. It translates to CASSYSGGAEAFF.

The rearrangement links TRBV7-7 to TRBJ2-7; tentatively, D is TRBD2 (6 bases). With 5 bases removed from V and 6 bases from J, the gap between germline ends came to 20 bases. Germline V gene sequence: CDR1 SSHAT, CDR2 FNYEAQ (reference sequence). The CDR3 extends over 15 amino acids. The CDR3 bases are TGTGCCAGCAGCCCATTTGGGGGACTGGGTAGCGAGCAGTACTTC. It yields the protein CASSPFGGLGSEQYF.

The rearrangement uses TRBV29-1 and TRBJ1-1; maybe TRBD1 (5 bases). Trimming took off 4 bases at V and 6 bases at J, with 9 bases between the two ends. This CDR3 comprises 11 residues. Germline V gives CDR1 SQVTM, CDR2 ANQGSEA. CDR3 residues: CSVVGGAEAFF. The CDR3 DNA reads TGCAGCGTTGTAGGAGGGGCTGAAGCTTTCTTT.

V and J are TRBV7-2 and TRBJ2-1; tentatively, D is TRBD1 (5 bases). CDR3 length: 16 residues. CDR1 and CDR2 from the germline V gene are SGHTA and FQGNSA. Trimming left V 1 base short and J 3 bases short, with 13 bases between. The CDR3 loop reads CASSLVRQGGYNEQFF. The CDR3 nucleotides read TGTGCCAGCAGCTTAGTAAGGCAGGGCGGCTACAATGAGCAGTTCTTC.

V is TRBV27 and J is TRBJ2-3, with a weak D call TRBD2 (5 bases). CDR3 length: 15 residues. Germline-derived CDR1 and CDR2 are MNHEY and SMNVEV (reference sequence). Between the trimmed V and J ends, which lost 7 bases and 0 bases, there was a span of 14 bases. CDR3 region: CASTLATHSTDTQYF. The CDR3 DNA reads as TGTGCCAGCACCCTAGCTACTCATAGCACAGATACGCAGTATTTT.

The rearrangement joins TRBV29-1 to TRBJ2-3; the D gene is possibly TRBD2 (5 bases). CDR3 size: 14 residues. CDR1 and CDR2 from the germline V gene are SQVTM and ANQGSEA. V lost 4 bases to trimming and J lost 2 bases, with 13 bases between them. The CDR3 sequence: CSVAGGRYTDTQYF. As DNA, the CDR3 is TGCAGCGTTGCTGGCGGGCGTTACACAGATACGCAGTATTTT.